These 15 T cell receptor beta chains were all obtained from the same sample, sequenced in a study of CD8+ T cells in alopecia areata. Extraction and reverse transcription of RNA yielded cDNA as the sequencing template. Libraries were prepared by immunoSEQ multiplex PCR; TCRdb keeps only in-frame clonotypes and omits some of them. The data hold about 190,000 clones, with roughly 70% observed a single time. Treatment indicated: oral pan-JAK inhibitor, 5-10 mg twice daily. The sequencing used CD4+ T cells sorted from blood, collected at roughly week 49, from a patient treated with tofacitinib. These receptor sequences come from a human donor with alopecia areata.

This clone was seen only a few times. Other DNA sequences in the same sample also yield this CDR3. The chain has TRBV7-9 and TRBJ1-5; D gene unclear. Germline V gene data show CDR1 as SEHNR and CDR2 as FQNEAQ (reference sequence). The length of the CDR3 is 13 residues. Trimming pared 1 base from V and 5 bases from J, leaving 6 bases between. The chain's CDR3 is CASSLGQHQPQHF. The CDR3 nucleotides read TGTGCCAGCAGCTTAGGGCAGCATCAGCCCCAGCATTTT.

The chain couples TRBV11-2 to TRBJ2-2; tentatively, D is TRBD1 (5 bases). V was cut by 5 bases and J by 4 bases, with 14 bases left in between. The CDR3 contains 15 residues. Germline V gives CDR1 SGHAT, CDR2 FQNNGV. The CDR3: CASSPLRGGTGELFF. The CDR3 bases are TGTGCCAGCAGCCCCTTAAGGGGCGGCACCGGGGAGCTGTTTTTT. Supplemented by reference TRBV11-2 and TRBJ2-2, the full variable domain reads EAGVAQSPRYKIIEKRQSVAFWCNPISGHATLYWYQQILGQGPKLLIQFQNNGVVDDSQLPKDRFSAERLKGVDSTLKIQPAKLEDSAVYLCASSPLRGGTGELFFGEGSRLTVL.

The CDR3 coding sequence is TGTGCCTGGAATTTGGCAGGCTACGAGCAGTACTTC. Translated, it gives CAWNLAGYEQYF. The chain couples TRBV30 to TRBJ2-7, with D hard to call. Trimming cost V 4 bases and J 3 bases, with 10 bases left between them. The length of the CDR3 is 12 residues. Germline V gives CDR1 GTSNPN, CDR2 SVGIG (reference sequence).

The chain has TRBV27 and TRBJ1-2, with D maybe TRBD1 (5 bases). The germline V gene encodes CDR1 MNHEY and CDR2 SMNVEV (reference sequence). V lost 3 bases, J lost 5 bases, and 13 bases lay in between. The CDR3 runs to 14 residues. CDR3 in DNA: TGTGCCAGCAGTTTTCGGGGCCCAGGGTATGGCTACACCTTC. Translating it yields CASSFRGPGYGYTF.

This chain joins TRBV2 and TRBJ2-7; D ambiguous. CDR1 and CDR2 from the germline V gene are SNHLY and FYNNEI. CDR3 length: 15 residues. Trimming stripped 3 bases from V and 0 bases from J, with 12 bases between. The CDR3 loop reads CASSESRSPSYEQYF. Here the CDR3 DNA reads TGTGCCAGCAGTGAGTCGCGTTCTCCCTCCTACGAGCAGTACTTC.

This clone was seen a handful of times. The V and J genes are TRBV6-5 and TRBJ2-7, with no clear D. The CDR3 spans 13 residues. With 0 bases removed from V and 1 base from J, the gap between germline ends came to 4 bases. The germline V gene encodes CDR1 MNHEY and CDR2 SVGAGI. DNA for the CDR3: TGTGCCAGCAGTTACTCTGGGTCCTACGAGCAGTACTTC. Amino acids: CASSYSGSYEQYF.

The J gene is TRBJ2-5, the V gene TRBV4-3; 7 nucleotides line up with TRBD1. The DNA end is a closer match to TRBJ2-7, so the J assignment may be wrong. The CDR3 length is 14 residues. Germline V CDR1 and CDR2: LGHNA, YSLEER. The CDR3 reads CASSPGRGTYEQYF. The DNA for the CDR3 is TGCGCCAGCAGCCCCGGCAGGGGGACCTACGAGCAGTACTTC.

This clone showed up just a few times. This chain uses TRBV29-1 with TRBJ2-3; D gene uncertain. The CDR3 runs 13 residues. Per the germline V gene, CDR1 is SQVTM and CDR2 is ANQGSEA. Deletions cut 6 bases from V and 0 bases from J, with 10 bases between. The CDR3 DNA reads as TGCAGCGTGCGGTCTATTAGCACAGATACGCAGTATTTT. It is translated as CSVRSISTDTQYF.

The table lists this clone with a few counts. The DNA for the CDR3 is TGTGCCAGCAGTGAAGGTGGCATTCAGTACTTC. This gives the protein CASSEGGIQYF. This sequence joins TRBV2 and TRBJ2-4; D remains ambiguous. The V gene lost 1 base and the J gene lost 9 bases, with 4 bases spanning the gap. The CDR3 runs to 11 residues. Germline V gives CDR1 SNHLY, CDR2 FYNNEI. Complete variable domain (other parts from reference TRBV2 and TRBJ2-4): EPEVTQTPSHQVTQMGQEVILRCVPISNHLYFYWYRQILGQKVEFLVSFYNNEISEKSEIFDDQFSVERPDGSNFTLKIRSTKLEDSAMYFCASSEGGIQYFGAGTRLSVL.

The V gene is TRBV4-1, the J gene TRBJ2-1; TRBD1 agrees at 7 bases. Trimming removed 1 base from V and 3 bases from J; junction bases left unmatched: 3. The length of the CDR3 is 15 residues. Germline loops: CDR1 MGHRA, CDR2 YSYEKL. In DNA form, the CDR3 reads TGCGCCAGCAGCCAAGCGACAGGGATCTACAATGAGCAGTTCTTC. Its protein product is CASSQATGIYNEQFF.

The table lists this clone with a few counts. V and J are TRBV5-6 and TRBJ1-3, with D unclear. V lost 5 bases and J 0 bases, leaving 9 bases between the germline ends. This CDR3 is 14 amino acids long. Germline lookup yields CDR1 SGHDT and CDR2 YYEEEE. The CDR3 here is CASRKYDSGNTIYF. The CDR3 nucleotides read TGTGCCAGCAGAAAGTACGACTCTGGAAACACCATATATTTT. Variable domain in full (rest from reference TRBV5-6 and TRBJ1-3): DAGVTQSPTHLIKTRGQQVTLRCSPKSGHDTVSWYQQALGQGPQFIFQYYEEEERQRGNFPDRFSGHQFPNYSSELNVNALLLGDSALYLCASRKYDSGNTIYFGEGSWLTVV.

CDR3 nucleotide sequence: TGTGCCAGCAGTGGGGCAGTGTCGAACACCGGGGAGCTGTTTTTT. Encoded protein: CASSGAVSNTGELFF. This chain uses TRBV2 with TRBJ2-2, with no clear D. The CDR3 extends over 15 amino acids. Germline CDR1 and CDR2: SNHLY and FYNNEI. Trimming stripped 4 bases from V and 0 bases from J, with 9 bases between.

This chain joins TRBV9 and TRBJ1-2; no reliable D call. The CDR3 contains 14 residues. The germline V and J ends were trimmed by 4 bases and 4 bases, with 14 bases remaining between them. Germline V gives CDR1 SGDLS, CDR2 YYNGEE. CDR3 DNA sequence: TGTGCCAGCAGCTCCCAGGATTCATTCTATGGCTACACCTTC. This sequence encodes CASSSQDSFYGYTF.

The rearrangement uses TRBV30 and TRBJ1-1; D is possibly TRBD1 (6 bases). Germline V CDR1 and CDR2: GTSNPN, SVGIG (reference sequence). V was clipped by 3 bases and J by 9 bases, with 14 bases between them. The CDR3 is made up of 12 amino acids. The CDR3 loop reads CAWRDLGGQAFF. In DNA, the CDR3 is TGTGCCTGGAGGGACCTTGGGGGGCAAGCTTTCTTT.

V is TRBV19 and J is TRBJ2-4; TRBD1 is a possible D gene (6 bases). The length of the CDR3 is 14 residues. Looked up from germline, CDR1 is LNHDA and CDR2 is SQIVND (reference sequence). Trimming took 2 bases from V and 11 from J, leaving 16 bases between them. This CDR3 reads CASSISAGDLFQYF. The CDR3 DNA is TGTGCCAGTAGTATATCCGCAGGGGACCTTTTTCAGTACTTC.